The rows below give T cell receptor beta chains drawn from one sample of a study of cytomegalovirus exposure and HLA in healthy donors. Libraries were prepared by immunoSEQ multiplex PCR; TCRdb keeps only in-frame clonotypes and omits some of them. Among about 120,000 clones listed, around 82% were seen once. The sample was PBMCs. These receptors came from a woman aged 40 to 55 in good health and CMV-seropositive. The CDR3 runs from the conserved cysteine through the conserved F or W. A D gene is named only where the DNA matches it firmly. Size is stated for part of the rows, as once, few or many counts, or as a class when the clone is expanded.

V gene	D gene	clone size	J gene	CDR3 protein	CDR3 DNA
TRBV6-4	-	-	TRBJ2-3	CASSEGDNLGDTQYF	TGTGCCAGCAGTGAAGGGGACAACCTCGGGGATACGCAGTATTTT
TRBV15	-	-	TRBJ2-5	CATSRERPQGSQETQYF	TGTGCCACCAGCAGAGAGAGACCACAGGGATCCCAAGAGACCCAGTACTTC
TRBV14	-	-	TRBJ2-7	CASSQGLTGSEQYF	TGTGCCAGCAGCCAAGGTCTAACAGGATCCGAGCAGTACTTC
TRBV5-1	TRBD2	-	TRBJ2-1	CASRLGLADYNEQFF	TGCGCCAGCAGGCTGGGACTAGCGGACTACAATGAGCAGTTCTTC
TRBV28	-	-	TRBJ1-5	CASSLVRGGNQPQHF	TGTGCCAGCAGTTTGGTCAGGGGAGGGAATCAGCCCCAGCATTTT
TRBV9	TRBD2	-	TRBJ2-3	CASSLGTSGSFTDTQYF	TGTGCCAGCAGCCTCGGGACTAGCGGGAGTTTTACAGATACGCAGTATTTT
TRBV7-2	TRBD2	-	TRBJ2-5	CASSSRASGGGETQYF	TGTGCCAGCAGCTCGAGGGCCAGCGGGGGGGGAGAGACCCAGTACTTC
TRBV7-2	-	-	TRBJ1-3	CASSSGLSSGNTIYF	TGTGCCAGCAGCTCGGGACTGTCCTCTGGAAACACCATATATTTT
TRBV9	-	-	TRBJ2-1	CASSVTGGLDEQFF	TGTGCCAGCAGCGTGACAGGAGGCCTGGATGAGCAGTTCTTC
TRBV4-2	TRBD2	medium-sized	TRBJ2-1	CASSQVASGTAEQFF	TGTGCCAGCAGCCAAGTAGCTAGCGGGACAGCTGAGCAGTTCTTC
TRBV7-2	TRBD1	-	TRBJ1-4	CASSRDRGKSEKLFF	TGTGCCAGCAGTCGGGACAGGGGCAAAAGTGAAAAACTGTTTTTT
TRBV5-4	-	-	TRBJ1-4	CASSPFPTNEKLFF	TGTGCCTCTAGCCCGTTCCCAACTAATGAAAAACTGTTTTTT
TRBV6-1	TRBD1	few	TRBJ2-4	CASGTDRKNIQYF	TGTGCCAGCGGGACAGACAGGAAAAACATTCAGTACTTC
TRBV7-2	-	-	TRBJ2-7	CASSKTTATYEQYF	TGTGCCAGCAGTAAGACAACCGCCACCTACGAGCAGTACTTC
TRBV6-5	TRBD1	-	TRBJ1-2	CASSNGRQGNYGYTF	TGTGCCAGCAGTAACGGACGACAGGGTAACTATGGCTACACCTTC
TRBV10-3	-	-	TRBJ2-2	CAISESGAAGELFF	TGTGCCATCAGTGAGTCAGGGGCCGCCGGGGAGCTGTTTTTT
TRBV7-9	TRBD1	-	TRBJ1-1	CASSSTGGDTEAFF	TGTGCCAGCAGCTCTACAGGGGGGGACACTGAAGCTTTCTTT
TRBV7-9	-	once	TRBJ1-1	CASSPPGHMNTEAFF	TGTGCCAGCAGCCCCCCGGGACACATGAACACTGAAGCTTTCTTT